This T cell receptor (beta chain) was recovered during a study of T cells of healthy individuals. TCRdb re-called the 5' RACE reads through MiXCR, storing one row per CDR3 protein. The repertoire holds about 63,000 distinct CDR3 sequences, with under 20% as singletons. In its sample, this clonotype was seen a few times. The CDR3 spans 13 residues. V was cut by 1 base and J by 3 bases, with 7 bases left in between. CDR1 is SNHLY, CDR2 FYNNEI, per germline. V is TRBV2 and J is TRBJ2-7, with D uncertain. The sequence was collected from a human donor in good health. CDR3 sequence (DNA): TGTGCCAGCAGTGAAGTAACTCTCTACGAGCAGTACTTC. Residues: CASSEVTLYEQYF.